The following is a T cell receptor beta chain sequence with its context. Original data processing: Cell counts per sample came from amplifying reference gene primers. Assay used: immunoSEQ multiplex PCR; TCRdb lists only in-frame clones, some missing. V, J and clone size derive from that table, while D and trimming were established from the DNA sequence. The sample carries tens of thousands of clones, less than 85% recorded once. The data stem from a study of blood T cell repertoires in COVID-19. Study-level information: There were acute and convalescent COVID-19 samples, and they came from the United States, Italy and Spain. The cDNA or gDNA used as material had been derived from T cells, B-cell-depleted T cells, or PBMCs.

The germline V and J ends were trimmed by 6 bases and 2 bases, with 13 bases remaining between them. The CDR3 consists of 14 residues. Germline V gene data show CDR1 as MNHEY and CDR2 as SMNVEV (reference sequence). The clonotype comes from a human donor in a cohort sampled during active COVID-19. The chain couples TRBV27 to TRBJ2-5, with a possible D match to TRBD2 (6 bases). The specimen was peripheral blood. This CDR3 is CASSSWRDQETQYF. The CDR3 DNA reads TGTGCCAGCAGCTCTTGGCGGGATCAAGAGACCCAGTACTTC.